The next 9 T cell receptor beta chains were all read from a single sample in a study of shared clonotypes between healthy human individuals. The repertoire was sequenced with immunoSEQ multiplex PCR; TCRdb's copy has only in-frame clones and lacks some. The sample lists some 650,000 clones, less than 98% occurring once. The sequencing sample was made of naive CD4+ T cells sorted from blood. The sample's subset: CD45RA+ positively selected. Source of these receptors: a woman aged 25 to 39 in good health.

The genes are TRBV28 and TRBJ2-7; D remains ambiguous. The CDR3 consists of 16 residues. V lost 6 bases and J 2 bases, leaving 20 bases between the germline ends. Germline CDR1 reads MDHEN; CDR2 reads SYDVKM. The CDR3 reads CASSRTLLTATYEQYF. CDR3 nucleotide sequence: TGTGCCAGCAGCCGCACCCTGCTAACAGCAACCTACGAGCAGTACTTC.

The rearrangement uses TRBV5-1 and TRBJ2-7; maybe TRBD2 (6 bases). Trimming shortened V by 4 bases and J by 9 bases, and 14 bases separated the two germline ends. The CDR3 contains 12 residues. The germline gives CDR1 SGHRS, CDR2 YFSETQ. CDR3 loop: CASSAGTSVQYF. DNA of the CDR3: TGCGCCAGCAGCGCCGGGACTTCGGTGCAGTACTTC.

The count of this clone is one. V gene TRBV29-1 combines with J gene TRBJ2-5; perhaps TRBD1 as D (5 bases). The germline V gene encodes CDR1 SQVTM and CDR2 ANQGSEA. The CDR3 consists of 12 residues. Trimming took 6 bases from V and 4 from J, leaving 12 bases between them. The CDR3 loop is CSVAGYGETQYF. CDR3 nucleotides: TGCAGCGTCGCAGGGTACGGAGAGACCCAGTACTTC.

The chain uses TRBV19 and TRBJ1-5; D possibly corresponds to TRBD1 (6 bases). Germline CDR1 LNHDA, CDR2 SQIVND (reference sequence). Between the trimmed V and J ends, which lost 7 bases and 0 bases, there was a span of 13 bases. The CDR3 totals 15 residues. The CDR3 coding sequence is TGTGCCAGTAAGGAGACAGGATATAGCAATCAGCCCCAGCATTTT. It codes for CASKETGYSNQPQHF.

The CDR3 sequence: CASSLAGGEGEAFF. The DNA for the CDR3 is TGTGCCAGCAGCTTAGCGGGAGGGGAGGGTGAAGCTTTCTTT. The V and J genes are TRBV11-1 and TRBJ1-1; TRBD1 might be the D (5 bases). Germline V gives CDR1 SGHAT, CDR2 FQDESV (reference sequence). The length of the CDR3 is 14 residues. Trimming stripped 0 bases from V and 7 bases from J, with 12 bases between.

The chain is built from TRBV28 and TRBJ1-1; no clear D. Germline assignment: CDR1 MDHEN and CDR2 SYDVKM. The CDR3 extends over 13 amino acids. The ends were cut back, 4 bases at V and 11 bases at J, with 17 bases in the middle. This CDR3 is CASSSNRAIGAFF. Here the CDR3 DNA reads TGTGCCAGCAGTTCAAACCGGGCCATTGGGGCTTTCTTT.

The J gene is TRBJ1-2, the V gene TRBV28, with D maybe TRBD1 (5 bases). Germline V gene data show CDR1 as MDHEN and CDR2 as SYDVKM. Deletions cut 4 bases from V and 6 bases from J, with 12 bases between. CDR3 length: 13 residues. This chain's CDR3 is CASSSTGTNGYTF. DNA for the CDR3: TGTGCCAGCAGTTCTACCGGGACCAATGGCTACACCTTC.

V is TRBV7-2 and J is TRBJ2-1, with a weak D call TRBD2 (6 bases). Between the trimmed V and J ends, which lost 0 bases and 3 bases, there was a span of 12 bases. CDR1 is SGHTA and CDR2 is FQGNSA in the germline V gene. This CDR3 has 16 amino acids. CDR3 bases: TGTGCCAGCAGCTTAGCTGAACTAGCCTACTACAATGAGCAGTTCTTC. Amino acids: CASSLAELAYYNEQFF.

The genes are TRBV6-5 and TRBJ2-3; 9 bases match TRBD2. This CDR3 has 14 residues. Trimming removed 4 bases from V and 2 bases from J; junction bases left unmatched: 1. The V gene's germline CDR1 is MNHEY and CDR2 SVGAGI. In DNA, the CDR3 is TGTGCCAGCAGTTTAGCGGGGGACACAGATACGCAGTATTTT. It codes for CASSLAGDTDTQYF.